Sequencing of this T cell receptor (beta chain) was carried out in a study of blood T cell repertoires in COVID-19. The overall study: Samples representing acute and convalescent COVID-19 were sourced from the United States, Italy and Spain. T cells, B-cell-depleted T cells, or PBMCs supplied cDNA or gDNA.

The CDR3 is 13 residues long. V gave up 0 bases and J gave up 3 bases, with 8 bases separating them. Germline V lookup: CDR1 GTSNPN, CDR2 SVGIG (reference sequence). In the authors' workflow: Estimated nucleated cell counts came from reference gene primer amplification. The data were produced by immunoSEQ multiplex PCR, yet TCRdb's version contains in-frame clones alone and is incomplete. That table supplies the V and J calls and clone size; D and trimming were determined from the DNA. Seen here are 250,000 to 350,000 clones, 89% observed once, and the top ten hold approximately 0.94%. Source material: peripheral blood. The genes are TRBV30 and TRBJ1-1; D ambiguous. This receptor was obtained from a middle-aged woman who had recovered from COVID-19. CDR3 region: CAWSVLGHTEAFF. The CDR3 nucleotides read TGTGCCTGGAGTGTATTGGGCCACACTGAAGCTTTCTTT.